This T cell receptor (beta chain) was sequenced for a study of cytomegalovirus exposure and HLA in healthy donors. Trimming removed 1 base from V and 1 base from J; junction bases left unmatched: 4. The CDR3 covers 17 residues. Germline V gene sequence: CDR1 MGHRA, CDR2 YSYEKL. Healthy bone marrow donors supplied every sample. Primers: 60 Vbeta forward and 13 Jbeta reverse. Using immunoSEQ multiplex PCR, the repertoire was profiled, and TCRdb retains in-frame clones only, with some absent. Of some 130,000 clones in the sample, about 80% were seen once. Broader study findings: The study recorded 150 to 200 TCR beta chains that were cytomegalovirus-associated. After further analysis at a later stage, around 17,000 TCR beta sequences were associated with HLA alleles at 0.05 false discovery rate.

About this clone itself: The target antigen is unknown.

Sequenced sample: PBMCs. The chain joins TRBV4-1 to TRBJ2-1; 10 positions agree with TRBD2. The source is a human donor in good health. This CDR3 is CASSQGPSGGSYNEQFF. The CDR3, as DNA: TGCGCCAGCAGCCAAGGGCCTAGCGGGGGTTCCTACAATGAGCAGTTCTTC.